This T cell receptor (beta chain) was sequenced in a study of T-cell reconstitution after alpha-beta-depleted transplantation in children. CDR3 length: 17 amino acids. Trimming pared 2 bases from V and 0 bases from J, leaving 11 bases between. The germline CDR1 and CDR2 sequences are MNHEY and SVGAGI. This clonotype was counted at least ten times. Its target is not known. General study findings and limits: Expanded graft clones, several hundred of them, were reportedly the source of alpha-beta T cells about two months after transplant. Certain patients had high TCRbeta diversity at day 60, and it came from recipient T cells and thymic progenitors that survived.

This sample's TCRbeta library carried unique molecular identifier barcodes. TCRdb re-called the PCR reads through MiXCR, storing one row per CDR3 protein. The data show roughly 52,000 distinct CDR3 sequences, around 5.9% seen once. The starting material was PBMCs, mostly from graft donor cells, obtained 60 days after TCRalphabeta/CD19-depleted stem cell transplant. This clonotype was sampled from a female patient between 2 and 15 years old who had a stem cell transplant for aplastic anemia, so the T cells may come from the graft donor. The chain links TRBV6-5 to TRBJ2-6, with D tentatively TRBD2 (7 bases). CDR3 nucleotide sequence: TGTGCCAGCAGTTACGGTGGGGGGGCCTCTGGGGCCAACGTCCTGACTTTC. It specifies CASSYGGGASGANVLTF.